This T cell receptor beta chain was retrieved from a study of post-analysis software for immune sequencing data. Unique molecular identifiers tagged the TCR beta cDNA libraries. TCRdb fed the PCR reads into MiXCR, producing one record per CDR3 protein. Here the sample spans about 560,000 distinct CDR3 sequences, around 40% being singletons. Study findings and constraints: Normalized Chao1 diversity in multiple sclerosis patients fell significantly below that of controls.

Note on this clonotype: Its matching antigen is unknown.

Sequenced sample: blood. The clonotype originates from a girl aged 5-17 years with multiple sclerosis.

DNA of the CDR3: TGTGCCAGCAGCTTATTTGTGGCCAGGGATGAGCAGTTCTTC. This gives the protein CASSLFVARDEQFF. This chain uses TRBV7-2 with TRBJ2-1, with D perhaps TRBD1 (5 bases). The CDR3 is 14 residues long. V lost 2 bases and J 8 bases, leaving 13 bases between the germline ends. Germline assignment: CDR1 SGHTA and CDR2 FQGNSA.